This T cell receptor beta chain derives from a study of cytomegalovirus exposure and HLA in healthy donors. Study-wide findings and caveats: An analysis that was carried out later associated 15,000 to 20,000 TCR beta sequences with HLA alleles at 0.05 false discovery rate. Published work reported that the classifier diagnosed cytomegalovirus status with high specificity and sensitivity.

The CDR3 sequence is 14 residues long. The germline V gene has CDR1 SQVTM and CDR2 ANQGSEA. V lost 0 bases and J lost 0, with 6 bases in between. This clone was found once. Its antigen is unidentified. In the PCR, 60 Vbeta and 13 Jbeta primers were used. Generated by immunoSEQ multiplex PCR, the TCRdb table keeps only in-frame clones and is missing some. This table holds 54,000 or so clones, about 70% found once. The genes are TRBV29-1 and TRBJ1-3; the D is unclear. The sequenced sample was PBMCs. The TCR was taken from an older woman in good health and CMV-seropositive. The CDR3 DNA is TGCAGCGTTGAAGAGGCGGGCTCTGGAAACACCATATATTTT. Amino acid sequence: CSVEEAGSGNTIYF.